These T cell receptor beta chains were read from a single sample in a study of blood T cell repertoires in COVID-19. Libraries were prepared by immunoSEQ multiplex PCR; TCRdb keeps only in-frame clonotypes and omits some of them. The data hold about 230,000 clones, with approximately 81% observed a single time. The sample taken for sequencing was peripheral blood. The receptor set was obtained from a man aged 35 to 55 with acute or convalescent COVID-19. Both conserved end residues are part of each CDR3. D genes are given only for firm matches. Size is omitted from some rows. Given values are once, few, many or a class for expanded clones.

CDR3 protein	CDR3 DNA	D gene	J gene	clone size	V gene	CDR3 length
CASIKPGGNGYTF	TGTGCCAGCATCAAACCGGGGGGCAATGGCTACACCTTC	NA	TRBJ1-2	once	TRBV7-2	13
CASSPLSHTTNEKLFF	TGTGCCAGCTCACCACTCAGTCATACAACTAATGAAAAACTGTTTTTT	NA	TRBJ1-4	NA	TRBV18	16
CASSLTVSYGYTF	TGTGCCAGCAGTCTGACAGTTTCCTATGGCTACACCTTC	NA	TRBJ1-2	NA	TRBV28	13
CASSPGTGPTNEKLFF	TGCGCCAGCAGCCCGGGGACAGGCCCAACTAATGAAAAACTGTTTTTT	TRBD1	TRBJ1-4	NA	TRBV5-1	16
CASSPMWETNQPQHF	TGTGCCAGCAGCCCTATGTGGGAGACCAATCAGCCCCAGCATTTT	NA	TRBJ1-5	few	TRBV11-3	15
CASGGHLNTEAFF	TGTGCCAGCGGAGGCCATTTGAACACTGAAGCTTTCTTT	NA	TRBJ1-1	few	TRBV6-5	13
CASSARTDNYEQYF	TGCGCCAGCAGCGCCCGGACGGACAACTACGAGCAGTACTTC	NA	TRBJ2-7	NA	TRBV5-1	14
CASSYGQGDPNEQFF	TGTGCCAGCAGTTATGGGCAGGGGGACCCCAATGAGCAGTTCTTC	TRBD1	TRBJ2-1	NA	TRBV6-5	15
CASSPDSAGKLFF	TGCGCCAGCAGCCCAGACTCAGCTGGAAAACTGTTTTTT	NA	TRBJ1-4	NA	TRBV5-1	13
CASSDRGTNYGYTF	TGTGCCAGCAGTGACAGGGGAACGAACTATGGCTACACCTTC	NA	TRBJ1-2	few	TRBV6-4	14
CSVQDSSYEQYF	TGCAGCGTTCAGGATTCCTCCTACGAGCAGTACTTC	NA	TRBJ2-7	NA	TRBV29-1	12
CASSLSGGHADTQYF	TGTGCCAGCAGCTTAAGCGGGGGGCACGCAGATACGCAGTATTTT	TRBD2	TRBJ2-3	NA	TRBV7-3	15
CASSQESLAGRTGELFF	TGTGCCAGCAGCCAAGAAAGTCTAGCGGGGAGGACCGGGGAGCTGTTTTTT	TRBD2	TRBJ2-2	NA	TRBV4-2	17
CASSVGGDRELFF	TGTGCCAGCAGCGTAGGGGGGGACCGGGAGCTGTTTTTT	NA	TRBJ2-2	NA	TRBV9	13
CASGRGGSNQPQHF	TGTGCCAGCGGCCGGGGGGGTTCCAATCAGCCCCAGCATTTT	NA	TRBJ1-5	NA	TRBV6-2/TRBV6-3	14
CASSSGGPSYNEQFF	TGTGCCAGCAGCTCGGGGGGGCCCTCCTACAATGAGCAGTTCTTC	TRBD2	TRBJ2-1	NA	TRBV11-3	15
CASSLKGGFYGYTF	TGTGCCAGCAGCCTTAAAGGAGGTTTCTATGGCTACACCTTC	NA	TRBJ1-2	NA	TRBV5-6	14
CATSRVKVPGGSGNTIYF	TGTGCCACCAGCAGAGTTAAGGTTCCGGGGGGAAGCGGAAACACCATATATTTT	NA	TRBJ1-3	NA	TRBV15	18
CATSRRLIAGGLNEQFF	TGTGCCACCAGCCGACGCCTGATAGCGGGGGGGCTGAATGAGCAGTTCTTC	TRBD2	TRBJ2-1	NA	TRBV15	17
CASSADPSGASIYGYTF	TGTGCCAGCAGCGCTGACCCCTCGGGAGCGTCGATCTATGGCTACACCTTC	NA	TRBJ1-2	few	TRBV5-4	17
CASSYEGGASTDTQYF	TGTGCCAGCAGTTACGAGGGGGGGGCGAGCACAGATACGCAGTATTTT	NA	TRBJ2-3	NA	TRBV6-5	16
CASSIGQGTDTQYF	TGTGCCAGTAGTATAGGCCAGGGCACAGATACGCAGTATTTT	NA	TRBJ2-3	few	TRBV19	14
CASSQEDPKGAGELFF	TGTGCCAGCAGCCAAGAAGACCCGAAGGGAGCCGGGGAGCTGTTTTTT	NA	TRBJ2-2	NA	TRBV4-2	16
CASSGTSGDLGTDTQYF	TGTGCCAGCAGCGGGACTAGCGGAGACCTGGGCACAGATACGCAGTATTTT	TRBD2	TRBJ2-3	NA	TRBV4-2	17
CASGRGSLYEQYF	TGTGCCAGCGGTAGGGGCTCTCTGTACGAGCAGTACTTC	NA	TRBJ2-7	NA	TRBV5-4	13
CAWSKSALMNTEAFF	TGTGCCTGGAGTAAGAGCGCCCTGATGAACACTGAAGCTTTCTTT	NA	TRBJ1-1	NA	TRBV30	15
CASSPPGTGSNYGYTF	TGTGCCAGCAGCCCCCCCGGGACAGGGTCTAACTATGGCTACACCTTC	TRBD1	TRBJ1-2	NA	TRBV7-9	16
CASARSGGGGEAFF	TGTGCTAGTGCGAGGTCGGGCGGAGGGGGCGAAGCTTTCTTT	TRBD1	TRBJ1-1	NA	TRBV12-5	14
CASSSDRLAKPQHF	TGTGCCAGCAGCTCTGACCGTCTAGCAAAGCCCCAGCATTTT	NA	TRBJ1-5	once	TRBV27	14
CASNTGTTSNYGYTF	TGTGCCAGCAACACCGGGACAACCTCTAACTATGGCTACACCTTC	NA	TRBJ1-2	NA	TRBV9	15
CASSPIEGREKLFF	TGTGCCAGCAGTCCTATTGAAGGGAGAGAAAAACTGTTTTTT	NA	TRBJ1-4	NA	TRBV6-5	14
CASSINQMSGRPNQPQHF	TGTGCCAGTAGTATAAATCAGATGTCAGGGAGGCCCAATCAGCCCCAGCATTTT	NA	TRBJ1-5	once	TRBV19	18
CASTPRAGQTYYTF	TGTGCCAGTACCCCTCGGGCGGGACAGACATACTATACCTTC	TRBD1	TRBJ1-2	once	TRBV19	14
CAWSRDSYYGYTF	TGTGCCTGGAGTCGGGACAGTTACTATGGCTACACCTTC	TRBD1	TRBJ1-2	few	TRBV30	13
CASRGGNTEAFF	TGTGCCAGCAGGGGGGGGAACACTGAAGCTTTCTTT	NA	TRBJ1-1	once	TRBV5-4	12
CASSQDLNRVNTIYF	TGTGCCAGCAGCCAAGATCTGAACAGGGTTAACACCATATATTTT	NA	TRBJ1-3	NA	TRBV3-1/TRBV3-2	15
CSASGGRITYEQYF	TGCAGCGCCTCGGGGGGCAGGATTACCTACGAGCAGTACTTC	NA	TRBJ2-7	once	TRBV29-1	14
CASRDREGSPLHF	TGTGCCAGCAGAGACAGGGAAGGATCACCCCTCCACTTT	TRBD1	TRBJ1-6	NA	TRBV2	13
CASSPGGLAGDEQYF	TGTGCCAGCAGTCCAGGGGGACTAGCGGGGGACGAGCAGTACTTC	TRBD2	TRBJ2-7	NA	TRBV6-5	15
CAISESGRPNEKLFF	TGTGCCATCAGTGAGTCTGGCAGGCCTAATGAAAAACTGTTTTTT	NA	TRBJ1-4	NA	TRBV10-3	15
CASRPQGAGTGELFF	TGTGCCAGCAGACCACAGGGGGCGGGCACCGGGGAGCTGTTTTTT	TRBD1	TRBJ2-2	NA	TRBV28	15
CASSLGQGSTGELFF	TGTGCCAGCTCACTCGGACAGGGTAGCACCGGGGAGCTGTTTTTT	TRBD1	TRBJ2-2	NA	TRBV18	15
CASSLGLLTDTQYF	TGTGCCAGCAGCCTTGGGCTCCTCACAGATACGCAGTATTTT	NA	TRBJ2-3	NA	TRBV3-1/TRBV3-2	14
CAWSTRTGTEAFF	TGTGCCTGGAGTACCCGGACAGGAACTGAAGCTTTCTTT	TRBD1	TRBJ1-1	NA	TRBV30	13
CASSRDTQETQYF	TGTGCCAGCAGCCGGGACACCCAAGAGACCCAGTACTTC	NA	TRBJ2-5	NA	TRBV2	13
CASSRGTEETQYF	TGTGCCAGCAGCCGCGGGACGGAAGAGACCCAGTACTTC	NA	TRBJ2-5	NA	TRBV7-6	13
CASSLDRGVLNTEAFF	TGTGCCAGCAGCTTGGACAGGGGGGTGCTGAACACTGAAGCTTTCTTT	TRBD1	TRBJ1-1	NA	TRBV5-6	16
CASSSGQGLTYGYTF	TGCGCCAGCAGCTCTGGACAGGGACTGACCTATGGCTACACCTTC	TRBD1	TRBJ1-2	NA	TRBV5-1	15
CASSLGRGSNSPLHF	TGTGCCAGCAGTTTAGGCAGGGGGTCCAATTCACCCCTCCACTTT	TRBD1	TRBJ1-6	NA	TRBV28	15
CASSEGGSTEAFF	TGTGCCAGCAGTGAGGGGGGGAGCACTGAAGCTTTCTTT	NA	TRBJ1-1	NA	TRBV6-1	13
CASSLGDRKETQYF	TGTGCCAGCAGCTTGGGGGACAGGAAAGAGACCCAGTACTTC	TRBD1	TRBJ2-5	once	TRBV5-4	14
CASSLSAGAETQYF	TGTGCCAGCAGCTTATCGGCGGGGGCAGAGACCCAGTACTTC	NA	TRBJ2-5	NA	TRBV7-2	14
CASSLGNRHQPQHF	TGTGCCAGCAGTCTGGGCAATAGGCATCAGCCCCAGCATTTT	NA	TRBJ1-5	NA	TRBV5-6	14